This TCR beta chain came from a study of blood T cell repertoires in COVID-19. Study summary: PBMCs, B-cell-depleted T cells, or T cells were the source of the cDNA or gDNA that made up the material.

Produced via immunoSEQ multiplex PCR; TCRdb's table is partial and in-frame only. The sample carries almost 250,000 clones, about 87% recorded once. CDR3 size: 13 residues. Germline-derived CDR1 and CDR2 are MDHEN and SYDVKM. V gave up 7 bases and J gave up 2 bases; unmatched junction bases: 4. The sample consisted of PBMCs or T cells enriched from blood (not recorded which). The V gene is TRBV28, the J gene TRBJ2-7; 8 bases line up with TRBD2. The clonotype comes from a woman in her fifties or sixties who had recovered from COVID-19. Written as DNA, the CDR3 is TGTGCCAGCACCCCGGGAGGGACCTACGAGCAGTACTTC. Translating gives CASTPGGTYEQYF. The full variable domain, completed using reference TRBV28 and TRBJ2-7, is DVKVTQSSRYLVKRTGEKVFLECVQDMDHENMFWYRQDPGLGLRLIYFSYDVKMKEKGDIPEGYSVSREKKERFSLILESASTNQTSMYLCASTPGGTYEQYFGPGTRLTVT.